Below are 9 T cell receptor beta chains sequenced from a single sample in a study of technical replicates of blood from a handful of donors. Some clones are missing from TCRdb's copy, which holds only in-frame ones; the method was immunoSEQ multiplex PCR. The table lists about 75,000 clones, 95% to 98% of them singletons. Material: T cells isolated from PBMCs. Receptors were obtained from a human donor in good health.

The CDR3 loop reads CASLGQLTREQFF. CDR3 coding DNA: TGTGCCAGCTTAGGACAGCTGACTCGGGAGCAGTTCTTC. The J gene is TRBJ2-1, the V gene TRBV13, with D perhaps matching TRBD1 (6 bases). Looked up from germline, CDR1 is PRHDT and CDR2 is FYEKMQ (reference sequence). V was trimmed by 8 bases and J by 10 bases, leaving 18 bases between them. CDR3 length equals 13 residues.

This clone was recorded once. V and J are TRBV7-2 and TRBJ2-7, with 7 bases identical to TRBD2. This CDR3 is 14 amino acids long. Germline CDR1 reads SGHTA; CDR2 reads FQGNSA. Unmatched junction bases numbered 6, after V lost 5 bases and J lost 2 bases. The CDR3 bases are TGTGCCAGCAGCCCCTTTGGGGGGGCCTACGAGCAGTACTTC. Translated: CASSPFGGAYEQYF.

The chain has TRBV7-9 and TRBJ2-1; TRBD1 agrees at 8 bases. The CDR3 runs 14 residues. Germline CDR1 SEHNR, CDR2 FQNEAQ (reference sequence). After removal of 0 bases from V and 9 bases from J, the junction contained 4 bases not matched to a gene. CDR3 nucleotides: TGTGCCAGCAGCTTAGCGTCACAGGGGGTTGAGCAGTTCTTC. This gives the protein CASSLASQGVEQFF.

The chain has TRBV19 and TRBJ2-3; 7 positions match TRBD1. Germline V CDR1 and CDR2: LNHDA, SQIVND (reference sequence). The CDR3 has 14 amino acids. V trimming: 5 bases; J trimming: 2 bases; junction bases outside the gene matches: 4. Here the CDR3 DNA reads TGTGCCAGTAGTCTCCAGGGGGACACAGATACGCAGTATTTT. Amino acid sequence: CASSLQGDTDTQYF. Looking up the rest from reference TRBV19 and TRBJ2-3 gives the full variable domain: DGGITQSPKYLFRKEGQNVTLSCEQNLNHDAMYWYRQDPGQGLRLIYYSQIVNDFQKGDIAEGYSVSREKKESFPLTVTSAQKNPTAFYLCASSLQGDTDTQYFGPGTRLTVL.

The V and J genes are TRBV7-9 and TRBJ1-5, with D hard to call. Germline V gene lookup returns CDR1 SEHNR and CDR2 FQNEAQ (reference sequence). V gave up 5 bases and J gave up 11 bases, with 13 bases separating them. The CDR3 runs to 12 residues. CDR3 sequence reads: CASSPAGPAQHF. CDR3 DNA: TGTGCCAGCAGCCCCGCGGGCCCAGCCCAGCATTTT.

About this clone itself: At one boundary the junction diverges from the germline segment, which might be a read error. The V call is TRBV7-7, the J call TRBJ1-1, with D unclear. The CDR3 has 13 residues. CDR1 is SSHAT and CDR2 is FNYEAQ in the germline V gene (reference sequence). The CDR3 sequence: CASSLEPNTEAFF. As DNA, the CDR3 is TGTGCTAGCAGCCTAGAGCCTAACACTGAAGCTTTCTTT.

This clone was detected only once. Written as DNA, the CDR3 is TGTGCCAGCAGCTCACCGGGGGGGGCAGGGGCGAATGAGCAGTTCTTC. It encodes CASSSPGGAGANEQFF. The chain couples TRBV5-4 to TRBJ2-1, with 8 bases lining up with TRBD2. Unmatched junction bases numbered 12, after V lost 3 bases and J lost 7 bases. This CDR3 has 16 residues. Germline CDR1 and CDR2: SGHNT and YYREEE (reference sequence).

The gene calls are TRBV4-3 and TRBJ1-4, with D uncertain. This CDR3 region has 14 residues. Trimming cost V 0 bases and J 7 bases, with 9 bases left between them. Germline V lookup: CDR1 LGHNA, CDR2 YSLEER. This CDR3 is CASSQDQTLEKLFF. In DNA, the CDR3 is TGCGCCAGCAGCCAAGATCAGACACTTGAAAAACTGTTTTTT.

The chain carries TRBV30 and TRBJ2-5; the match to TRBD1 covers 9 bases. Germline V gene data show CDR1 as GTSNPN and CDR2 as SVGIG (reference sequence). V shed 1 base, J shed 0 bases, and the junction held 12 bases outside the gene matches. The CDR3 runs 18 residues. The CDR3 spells CAWSGPGTGIKYQETQYF. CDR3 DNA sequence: TGTGCCTGGAGTGGTCCCGGGACAGGGATTAAGTACCAAGAGACCCAGTACTTC. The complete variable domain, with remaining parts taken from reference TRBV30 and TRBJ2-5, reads SQTIHQWPATLVQPVGSPLSLECTVEGTSNPNLYWYRQAAGRGLQLLFYSVGIGQISSEVPQNLSASRPQDRQFILSSKKLLLSDSGFYLCAWSGPGTGIKYQETQYFGPGTRLLVL.